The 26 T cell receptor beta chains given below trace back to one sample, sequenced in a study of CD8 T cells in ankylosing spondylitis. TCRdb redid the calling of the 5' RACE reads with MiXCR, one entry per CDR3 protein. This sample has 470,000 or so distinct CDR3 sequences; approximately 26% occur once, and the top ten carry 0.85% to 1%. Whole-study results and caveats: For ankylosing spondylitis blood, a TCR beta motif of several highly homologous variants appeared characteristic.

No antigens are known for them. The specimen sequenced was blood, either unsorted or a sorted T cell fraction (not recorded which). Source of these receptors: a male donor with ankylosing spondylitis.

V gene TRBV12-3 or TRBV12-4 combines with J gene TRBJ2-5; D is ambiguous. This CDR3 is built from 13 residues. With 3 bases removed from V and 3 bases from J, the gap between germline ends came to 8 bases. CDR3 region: CASSFLTEETQYF. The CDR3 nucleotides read TGTGCCAGCAGTTTCCTAACAGAAGAGACCCAGTACTTC.

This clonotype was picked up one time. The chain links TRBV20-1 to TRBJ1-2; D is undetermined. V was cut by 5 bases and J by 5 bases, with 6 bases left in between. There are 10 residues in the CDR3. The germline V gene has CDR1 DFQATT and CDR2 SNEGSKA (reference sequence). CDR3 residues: CSAFWYGYTF. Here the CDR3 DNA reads TGCAGTGCTTTCTGGTATGGCTACACCTTC.

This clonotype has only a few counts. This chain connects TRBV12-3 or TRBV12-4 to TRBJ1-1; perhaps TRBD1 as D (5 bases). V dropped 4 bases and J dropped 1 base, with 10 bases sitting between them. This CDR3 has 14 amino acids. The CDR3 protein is CASSSGRQNTEAFF. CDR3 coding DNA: TGTGCCAGCAGTTCGGGACGGCAGAACACTGAAGCTTTCTTT.

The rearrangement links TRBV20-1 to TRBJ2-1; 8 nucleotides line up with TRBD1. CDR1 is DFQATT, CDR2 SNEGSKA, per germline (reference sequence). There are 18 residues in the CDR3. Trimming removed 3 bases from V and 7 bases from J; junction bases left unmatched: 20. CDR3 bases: TGCAGTGCTAGCTCGACAGGGGACCCAAAATTTGGCAGAAATGAGCAGTTCTTC. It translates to CSASSTGDPKFGRNEQFF.

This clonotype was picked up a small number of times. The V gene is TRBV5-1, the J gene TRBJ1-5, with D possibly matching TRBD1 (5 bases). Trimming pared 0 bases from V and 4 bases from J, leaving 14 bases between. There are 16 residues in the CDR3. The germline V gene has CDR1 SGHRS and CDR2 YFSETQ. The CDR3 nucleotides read TGCGCCAGCAGCTTGGACGGCAGGGATAGGAATCAGCCCCAGCATTTT. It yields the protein CASSLDGRDRNQPQHF.

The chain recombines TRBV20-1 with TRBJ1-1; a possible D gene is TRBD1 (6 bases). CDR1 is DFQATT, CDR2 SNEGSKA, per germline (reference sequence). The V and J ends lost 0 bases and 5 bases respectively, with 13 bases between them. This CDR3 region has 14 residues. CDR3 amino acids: CSARDTGGWTEAFF. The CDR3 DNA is TGCAGTGCTAGAGACACGGGGGGCTGGACTGAAGCTTTCTTT.

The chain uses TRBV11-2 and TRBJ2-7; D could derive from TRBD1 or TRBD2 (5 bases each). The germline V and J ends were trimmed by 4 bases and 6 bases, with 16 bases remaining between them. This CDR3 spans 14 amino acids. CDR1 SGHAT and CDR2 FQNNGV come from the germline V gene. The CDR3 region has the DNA TGTGCCAGCAGCTCGGGGACGGCCGGGACCGAGCAGTACTTC. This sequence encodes CASSSGTAGTEQYF.

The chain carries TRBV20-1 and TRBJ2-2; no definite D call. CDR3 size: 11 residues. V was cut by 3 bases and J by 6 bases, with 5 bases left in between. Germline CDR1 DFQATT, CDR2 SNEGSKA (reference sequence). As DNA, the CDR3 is TGCAGTGCTAGCCGGGCCGGGGAGCTGTTTTTT. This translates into CSASRAGELFF.

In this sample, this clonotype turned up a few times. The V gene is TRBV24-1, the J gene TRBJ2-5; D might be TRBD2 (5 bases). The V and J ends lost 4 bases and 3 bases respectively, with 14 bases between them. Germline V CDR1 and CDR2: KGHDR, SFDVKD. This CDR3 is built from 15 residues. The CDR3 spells CATSDARTAEETQYF. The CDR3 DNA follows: TGTGCCACCAGTGACGCAAGGACTGCCGAAGAGACCCAGTACTTC.

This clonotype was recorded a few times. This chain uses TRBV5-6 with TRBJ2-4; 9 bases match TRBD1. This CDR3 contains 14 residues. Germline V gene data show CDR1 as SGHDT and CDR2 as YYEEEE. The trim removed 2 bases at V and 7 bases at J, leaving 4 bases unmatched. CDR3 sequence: CASSFDRGTNIQYF. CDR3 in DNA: TGTGCCAGCAGCTTCGACAGGGGGACGAACATTCAGTACTTC.

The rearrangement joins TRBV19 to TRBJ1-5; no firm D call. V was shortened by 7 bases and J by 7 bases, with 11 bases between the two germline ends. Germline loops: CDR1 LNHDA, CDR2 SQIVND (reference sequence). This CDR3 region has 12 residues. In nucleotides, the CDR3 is TGTGCCAGTACCTTCAGAGGGCAGCCCCAGCATTTT. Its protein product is CASTFRGQPQHF.

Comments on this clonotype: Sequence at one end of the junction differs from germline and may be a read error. CDR3 nucleotide sequence: TGTGCCAGCAGTTTAGGGGGGGGGCCCGATGCCTACGAGCAGTACTTC. Encoded protein: CASSLGGGPDAYEQYF. The gene calls are TRBV7-8 and TRBJ2-7; tentatively, D is TRBD2 (7 bases). Germline V lookup: CDR1 SGHVS, CDR2 FQNEAQ. CDR3 length equals 16 residues.

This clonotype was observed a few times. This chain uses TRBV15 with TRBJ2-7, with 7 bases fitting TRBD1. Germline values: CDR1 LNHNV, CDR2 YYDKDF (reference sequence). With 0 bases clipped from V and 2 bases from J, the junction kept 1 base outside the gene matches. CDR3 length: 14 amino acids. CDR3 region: CATSRDGTAYEQYF. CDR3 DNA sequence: TGTGCCACCAGCAGAGATGGGACAGCCTACGAGCAGTACTTC.

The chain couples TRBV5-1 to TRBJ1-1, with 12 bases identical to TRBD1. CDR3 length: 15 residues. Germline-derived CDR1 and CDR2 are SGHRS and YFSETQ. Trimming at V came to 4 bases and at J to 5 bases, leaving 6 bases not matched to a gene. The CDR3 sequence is CASSGTGGANTEAFF. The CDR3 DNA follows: TGCGCCAGCAGCGGGACAGGGGGCGCAAATACTGAAGCTTTCTTT. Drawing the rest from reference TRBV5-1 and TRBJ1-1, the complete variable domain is KAGVTQTPRYLIKTRGQQVTLSCSPISGHRSVSWYQQTPGQGLQFLFEYFSETQRNKGNFPGRFSGRQFSNSRSEMNVSTLELGDSALYLCASSGTGGANTEAFFGQGTRLTVV.

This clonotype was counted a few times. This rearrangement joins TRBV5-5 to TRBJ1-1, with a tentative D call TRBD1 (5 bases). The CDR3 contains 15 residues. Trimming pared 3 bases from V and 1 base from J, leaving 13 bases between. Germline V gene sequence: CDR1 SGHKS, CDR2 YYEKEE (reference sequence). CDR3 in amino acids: CASSWAGTENTEAFF. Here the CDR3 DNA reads TGTGCCAGCAGCTGGGCCGGGACGGAGAACACTGAAGCTTTCTTT.

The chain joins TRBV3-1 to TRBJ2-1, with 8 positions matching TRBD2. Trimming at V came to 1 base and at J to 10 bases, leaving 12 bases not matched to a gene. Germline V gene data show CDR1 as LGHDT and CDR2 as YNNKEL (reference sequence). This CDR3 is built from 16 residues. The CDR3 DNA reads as TGTGCCAGCAGCCAAGGGGGCCCCGGCGGGAGGAGCGAGCAGTTCTTC. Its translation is CASSQGGPGGRSEQFF.

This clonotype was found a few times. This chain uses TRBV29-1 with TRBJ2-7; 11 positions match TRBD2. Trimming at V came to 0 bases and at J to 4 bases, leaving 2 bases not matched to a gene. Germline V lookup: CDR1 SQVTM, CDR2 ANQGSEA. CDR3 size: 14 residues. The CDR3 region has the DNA TGCAGCGTTGAAGAACCTAGCGGGAGGTACGAGCAGTACTTC. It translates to CSVEEPSGRYEQYF.

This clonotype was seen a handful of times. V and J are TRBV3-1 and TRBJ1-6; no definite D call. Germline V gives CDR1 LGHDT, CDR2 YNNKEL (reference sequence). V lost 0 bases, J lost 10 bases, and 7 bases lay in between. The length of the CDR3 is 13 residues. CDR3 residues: CASSQDEVSPLHF. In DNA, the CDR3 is TGTGCCAGCAGCCAAGACGAGGTATCACCCCTCCACTTT.

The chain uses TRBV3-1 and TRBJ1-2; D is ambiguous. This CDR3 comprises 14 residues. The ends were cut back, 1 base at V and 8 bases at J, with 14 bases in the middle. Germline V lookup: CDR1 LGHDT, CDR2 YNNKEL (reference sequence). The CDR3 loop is CASSQGPRFLGYTF. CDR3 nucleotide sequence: TGTGCCAGCAGCCAAGGCCCGAGGTTTCTAGGCTACACCTTC.

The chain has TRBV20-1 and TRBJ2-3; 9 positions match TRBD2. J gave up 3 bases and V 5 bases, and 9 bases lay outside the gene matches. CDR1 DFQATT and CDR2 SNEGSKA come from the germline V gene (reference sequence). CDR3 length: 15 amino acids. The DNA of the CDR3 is TGCAGTGCTGGATTAGCGGGAGTGAGGACAGATACGCAGTATTTT. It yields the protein CSAGLAGVRTDTQYF.

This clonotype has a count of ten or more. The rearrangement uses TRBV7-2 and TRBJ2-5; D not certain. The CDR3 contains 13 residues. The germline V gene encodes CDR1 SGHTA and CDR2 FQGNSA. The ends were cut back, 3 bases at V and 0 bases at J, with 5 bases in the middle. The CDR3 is CASSFPNQETQYF. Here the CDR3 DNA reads TGTGCCAGCAGCTTCCCGAACCAAGAGACCCAGTACTTC.

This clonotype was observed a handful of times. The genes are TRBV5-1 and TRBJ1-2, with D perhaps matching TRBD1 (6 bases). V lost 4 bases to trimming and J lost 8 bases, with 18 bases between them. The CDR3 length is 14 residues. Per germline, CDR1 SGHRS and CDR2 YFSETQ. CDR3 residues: CASSDDRFLHGYTF. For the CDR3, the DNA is TGCGCCAGCAGCGACGACAGGTTCCTTCACGGCTACACCTTC.

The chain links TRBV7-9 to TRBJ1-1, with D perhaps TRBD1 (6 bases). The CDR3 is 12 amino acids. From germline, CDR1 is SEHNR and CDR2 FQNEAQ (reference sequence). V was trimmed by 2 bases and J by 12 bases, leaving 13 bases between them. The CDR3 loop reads CASSLRTVRSFF. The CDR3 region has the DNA TGTGCCAGCAGCTTAAGGACAGTAAGGTCTTTCTTT.

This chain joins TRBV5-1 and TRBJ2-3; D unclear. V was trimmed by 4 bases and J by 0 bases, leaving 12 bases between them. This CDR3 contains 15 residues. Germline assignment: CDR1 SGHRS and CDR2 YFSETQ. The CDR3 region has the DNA TGCGCCAGCAGCCCCCGGATTACTAGCACAGATACGCAGTATTTT. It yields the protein CASSPRITSTDTQYF.

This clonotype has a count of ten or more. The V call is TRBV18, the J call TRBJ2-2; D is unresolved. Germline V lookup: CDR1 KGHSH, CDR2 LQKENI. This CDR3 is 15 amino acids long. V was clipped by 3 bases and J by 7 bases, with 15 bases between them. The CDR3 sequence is CASSPWQTLNGELFF. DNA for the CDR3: TGTGCCAGCTCACCGTGGCAGACCTTGAACGGGGAGCTGTTTTTT. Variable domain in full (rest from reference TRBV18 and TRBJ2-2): NAGVMQNPRHLVRRRGQEARLRCSPMKGHSHVYWYRQLPEEGLKFMVYLQKENIIDESGMPKERFSAEFPKEGPSILRIQQVVRGDSAAYFCASSPWQTLNGELFFGEGSRLTVL.

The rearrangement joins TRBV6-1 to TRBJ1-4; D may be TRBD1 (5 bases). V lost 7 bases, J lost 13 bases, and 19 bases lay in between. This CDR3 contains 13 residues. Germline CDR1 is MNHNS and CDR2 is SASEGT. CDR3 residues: CASTERTNGGLFF. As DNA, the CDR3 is TGTGCCAGCACCGAGCGAACCAATGGGGGACTGTTTTTT.